A single sample is the source of the 5 T cell receptor beta chains below, sequenced in a study of spatial heterogeneity in lung cancer. Time point in this sample: sample taken at primary tumor resection. Frozen PBMC, nontumor lung or tumor provided whole RNA, which was sequenced unsorted. TCRdb reprocessed the 5' RACE reads with MiXCR, giving one entry per CDR3 protein. The sample carries roughly 40,000 distinct CDR3 sequences, approximately 6.8% recorded once. Sample: PBMCs, taken at surgery. These receptors were taken from a female donor with early-stage non-small cell lung cancer.

Details on this clonotype: A read error may explain this, as a much larger clone is one base away. The rearrangement joins TRBV6-5 to TRBJ2-7; perhaps D is TRBD1 or TRBD2 (5 bases each). The germline CDR1 and CDR2 sequences are MNHEY and SVGAGI. V was trimmed by 4 bases and J by 1 base, leaving 14 bases between them. The CDR3 has 15 amino acids. The CDR3 DNA sequence: TGTGCCAGCAGTTCCGGCGCCGAGGGGTCCTACGAGCAGTACTTC. It is translated as CASSSGAEGSYEQYF.

The table lists this clonotype with a few counts. This chain links TRBV9 with TRBJ1-2; 7 nucleotides align to TRBD1. Per the germline V gene, CDR1 is SGDLS and CDR2 is YYNGEE. V was pared by 2 bases and J by 4 bases, with 8 bases of the junction left unmatched. The CDR3 length is 15 residues. This chain's CDR3 is CASSVTGVMSYGYTF. The CDR3 nucleotides read TGTGCCAGCAGCGTTACAGGGGTTATGTCCTATGGCTACACCTTC.

This clonotype showed up many times. The limits of the CDR3 on the DNA are not certain, so only TCRdb's listed CDR3 is given. V is TRBV7-2 and J is TRBJ2-1; no DNA check was done on the table's D call, TRBD1. The V gene's germline CDR1 is SGHTA and CDR2 FQGNSA. The CDR3 numbers 14 amino acids, ends counted. The CDR3 loop is CASSLAGVAGGTFF.

This clonotype occurred a few times. The V and J genes are TRBV6-6 and TRBJ2-7; tentatively, D is TRBD1 (6 bases). Germline V gene data show CDR1 as MNHNY and CDR2 as SVGAGI (reference sequence). The CDR3 sequence is 16 residues long. Trimming stripped 6 bases from V and 0 bases from J, with 18 bases between. The CDR3 here is CASRETGTPVSYEQYF. CDR3 DNA: TGTGCCAGCAGGGAGACCGGGACACCAGTCTCCTACGAGCAGTACTTC.

This clonotype was recorded many times. The chain carries TRBV12-3 or TRBV12-4 and TRBJ2-3, with TRBD1 matching 7 bases. V was pared by 3 bases and J by 1 base, with 7 bases of the junction left unmatched. The CDR3 runs to 16 residues. The CDR3 region has the DNA TGTGCCAGCAGTTTTCCCGTGGGGACAGGCACAGATACGCAGTATTTT. This gives the protein CASSFPVGTGTDTQYF.